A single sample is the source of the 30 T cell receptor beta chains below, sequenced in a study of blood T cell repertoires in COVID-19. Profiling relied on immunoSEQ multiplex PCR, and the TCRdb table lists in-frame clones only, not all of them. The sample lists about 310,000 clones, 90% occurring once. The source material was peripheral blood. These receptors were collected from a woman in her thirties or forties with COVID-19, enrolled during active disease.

CDR3 residues: CASSIEGTGYTQYF. CDR3 coding DNA: TGTGCCAGTAGTATAGAGGGGACAGGATATACGCAGTATTTT. The rearrangement uses TRBV19 and TRBJ2-3; the match to TRBD1 covers 8 bases. The V gene's germline CDR1 is LNHDA and CDR2 SQIVND (reference sequence). This CDR3 has 14 residues. V trimming: 0 bases; J trimming: 7 bases; junction bases outside the gene matches: 3.

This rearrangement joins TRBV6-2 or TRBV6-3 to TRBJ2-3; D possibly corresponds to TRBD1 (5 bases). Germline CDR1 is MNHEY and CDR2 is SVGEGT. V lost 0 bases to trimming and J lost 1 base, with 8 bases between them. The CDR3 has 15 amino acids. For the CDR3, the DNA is TGTGCCAGCAGTTACTCCCCACAGGGCACAGATACGCAGTATTTT. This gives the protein CASSYSPQGTDTQYF.

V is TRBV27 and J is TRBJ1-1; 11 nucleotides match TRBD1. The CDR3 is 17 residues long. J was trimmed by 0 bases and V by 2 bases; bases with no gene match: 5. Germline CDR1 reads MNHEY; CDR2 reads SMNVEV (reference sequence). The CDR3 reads CASSLRGTGGMNTEAFF. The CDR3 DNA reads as TGTGCCAGCAGTTTAAGGGGGACAGGGGGGATGAACACTGAAGCTTTCTTT.

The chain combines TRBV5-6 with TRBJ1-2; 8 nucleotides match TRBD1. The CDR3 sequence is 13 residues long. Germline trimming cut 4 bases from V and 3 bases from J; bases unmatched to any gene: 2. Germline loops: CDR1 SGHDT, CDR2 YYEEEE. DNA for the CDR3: TGTGCCAGCAGCCTGGACAGGGACTATGGCTACACCTTC. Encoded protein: CASSLDRDYGYTF.

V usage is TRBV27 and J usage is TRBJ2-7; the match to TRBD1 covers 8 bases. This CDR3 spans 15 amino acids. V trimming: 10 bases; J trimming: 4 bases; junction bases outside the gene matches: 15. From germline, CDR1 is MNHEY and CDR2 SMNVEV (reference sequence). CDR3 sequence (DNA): TGTGCCACCAACATTGCCGGGACAGGACTTTACGAGCAGTACTTC. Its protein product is CATNIAGTGLYEQYF.

The CDR3 nucleotides read TGTGCCAGCAGCCAGATTGGGCACCTAAACTATGGCTACACCTTC. Residues: CASSQIGHLNYGYTF. V usage is TRBV7-9 and J usage is TRBJ1-2; D uncertain. CDR3 length equals 15 residues. The germline V gene encodes CDR1 SEHNR and CDR2 FQNEAQ (reference sequence). The V gene lost 5 bases and the J gene lost 2 bases, with 15 bases spanning the gap.

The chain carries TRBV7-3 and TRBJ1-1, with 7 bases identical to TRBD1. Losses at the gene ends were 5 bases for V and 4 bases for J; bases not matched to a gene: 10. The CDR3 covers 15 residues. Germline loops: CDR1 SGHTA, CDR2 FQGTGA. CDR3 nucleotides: TGTGCCAGCAGCGCACAGGGGAGCCTGGGCACTGAAGCTTTCTTT. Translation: CASSAQGSLGTEAFF. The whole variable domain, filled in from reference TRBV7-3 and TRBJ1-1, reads GAGVSQTPSNKVTEKGKYVELRCDPISGHTALYWYRQSLGQGPEFLIYFQGTGAADDSGLPNDRFFAVRPEGSVSTLKIQRTERGDSAVYLCASSAQGSLGTEAFFGQGTRLTVV.

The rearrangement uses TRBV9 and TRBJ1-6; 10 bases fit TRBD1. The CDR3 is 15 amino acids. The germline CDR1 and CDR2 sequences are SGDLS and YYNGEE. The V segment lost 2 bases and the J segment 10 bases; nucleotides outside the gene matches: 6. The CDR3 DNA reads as TGTGCCAGCAGCGTCAACCGGGACAGGGGATCACCCCTCCACTTT. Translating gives CASSVNRDRGSPLHF.

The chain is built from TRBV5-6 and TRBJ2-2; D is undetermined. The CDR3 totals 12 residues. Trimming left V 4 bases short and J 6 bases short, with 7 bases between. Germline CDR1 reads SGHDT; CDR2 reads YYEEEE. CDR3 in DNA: TGTGCCAGCAGCCCCTGGCCCGGGGAGCTGTTTTTT. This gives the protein CASSPWPGELFF.

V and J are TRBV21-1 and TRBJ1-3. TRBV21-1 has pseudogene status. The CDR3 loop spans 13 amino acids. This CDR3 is CASTPPRGNTIYF. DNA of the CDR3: TGTGCCAGCACCCCACCTAGGGGAAACACCATATATTTT.

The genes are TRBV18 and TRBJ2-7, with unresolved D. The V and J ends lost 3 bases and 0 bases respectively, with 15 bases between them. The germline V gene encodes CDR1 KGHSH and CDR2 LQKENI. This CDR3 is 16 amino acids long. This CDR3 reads CASSPQASLTSYEQYF. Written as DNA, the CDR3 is TGTGCCAGCTCACCTCAAGCTAGTTTGACCTCCTACGAGCAGTACTTC.

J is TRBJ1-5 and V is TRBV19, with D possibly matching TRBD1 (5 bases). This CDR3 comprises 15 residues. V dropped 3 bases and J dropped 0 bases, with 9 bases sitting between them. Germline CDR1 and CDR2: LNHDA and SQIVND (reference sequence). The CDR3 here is CASSMGLLSNQPQHF. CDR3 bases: TGTGCCAGTAGTATGGGGCTCCTTAGCAATCAGCCCCAGCATTTT.

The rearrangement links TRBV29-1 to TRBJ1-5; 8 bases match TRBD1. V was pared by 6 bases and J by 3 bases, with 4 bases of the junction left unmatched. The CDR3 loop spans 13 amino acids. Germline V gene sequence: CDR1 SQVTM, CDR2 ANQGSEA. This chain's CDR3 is CSVLDRVNQPQHF. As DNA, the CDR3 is TGCAGCGTCCTGGACAGGGTCAATCAGCCCCAGCATTTT.

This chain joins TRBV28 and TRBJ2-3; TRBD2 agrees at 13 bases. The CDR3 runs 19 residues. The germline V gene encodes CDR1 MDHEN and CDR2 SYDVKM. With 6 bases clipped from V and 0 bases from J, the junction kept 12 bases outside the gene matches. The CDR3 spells CASSYKYRTSGRSTDTQYF. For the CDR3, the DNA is TGTGCCAGCAGCTATAAATACCGGACTAGCGGGAGAAGCACAGATACGCAGTATTTT.

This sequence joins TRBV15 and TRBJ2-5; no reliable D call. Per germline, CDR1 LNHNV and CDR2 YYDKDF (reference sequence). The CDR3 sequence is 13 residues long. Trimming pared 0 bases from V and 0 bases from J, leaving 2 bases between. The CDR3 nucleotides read TGTGCCACCAGCAGAGATAACCAAGAGACCCAGTACTTC. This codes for CATSRDNQETQYF. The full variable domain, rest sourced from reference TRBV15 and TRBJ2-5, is DAMVIQNPRYQVTQFGKPVTLSCSQTLNHNVMYWYQQKSSQAPKLLFHYYDKDFNNEADTPDNFQSRRPNTSFCFLDIRSPGLGDTAMYLCATSRDNQETQYFGPGTRLLVL.

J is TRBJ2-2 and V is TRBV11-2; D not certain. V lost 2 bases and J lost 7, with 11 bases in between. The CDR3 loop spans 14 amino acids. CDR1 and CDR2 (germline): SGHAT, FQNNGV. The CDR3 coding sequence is TGTGCCAGCAGCTTAAGACCGTCGGGCGGGGAGCTGTTTTTT. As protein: CASSLRPSGGELFF.

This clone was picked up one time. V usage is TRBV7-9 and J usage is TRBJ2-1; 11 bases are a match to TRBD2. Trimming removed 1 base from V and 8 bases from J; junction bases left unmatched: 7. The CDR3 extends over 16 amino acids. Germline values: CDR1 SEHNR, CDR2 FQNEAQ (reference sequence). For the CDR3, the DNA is TGTGCCAGCAGCTTAGATACTAGCGGGAGCCGCGATGAGCAGTTCTTC. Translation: CASSLDTSGSRDEQFF.

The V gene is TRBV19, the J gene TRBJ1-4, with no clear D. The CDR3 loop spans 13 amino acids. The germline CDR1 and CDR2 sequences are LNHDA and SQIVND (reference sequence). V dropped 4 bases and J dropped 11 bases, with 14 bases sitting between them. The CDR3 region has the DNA TGTGCCAGTAGTACCCCCCATGGTGAGAAACTGTTTTTT. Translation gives CASSTPHGEKLFF. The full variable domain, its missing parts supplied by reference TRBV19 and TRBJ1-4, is DGGITQSPKYLFRKEGQNVTLSCEQNLNHDAMYWYRQDPGQGLRLIYYSQIVNDFQKGDIAEGYSVSREKKESFPLTVTSAQKNPTAFYLCASSTPHGEKLFFGSGTQLSVL.

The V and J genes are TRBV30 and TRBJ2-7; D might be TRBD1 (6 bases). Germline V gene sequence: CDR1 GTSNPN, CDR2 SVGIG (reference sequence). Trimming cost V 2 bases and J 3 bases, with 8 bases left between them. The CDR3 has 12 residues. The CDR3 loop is CAWSLQGYEQYF. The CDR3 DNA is TGTGCCTGGAGTTTACAGGGCTACGAGCAGTACTTC.

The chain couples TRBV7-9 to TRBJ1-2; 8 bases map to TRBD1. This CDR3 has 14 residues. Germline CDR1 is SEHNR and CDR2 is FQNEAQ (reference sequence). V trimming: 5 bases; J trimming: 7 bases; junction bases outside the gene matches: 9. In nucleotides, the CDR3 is TGTGCCAGCAGCCTCGACAGGGGAGAATTTGGCTACACCTTC. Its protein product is CASSLDRGEFGYTF. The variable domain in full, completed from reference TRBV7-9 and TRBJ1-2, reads DTGVSQNPRHKITKRGQNVTFRCDPISEHNRLYWYRQTLGQGPEFLTYFQNEAQLEKSRLLSDRFSAERPKGSFSTLEIQRTEQGDSAMYLCASSLDRGEFGYTFGSGTRLTVV.

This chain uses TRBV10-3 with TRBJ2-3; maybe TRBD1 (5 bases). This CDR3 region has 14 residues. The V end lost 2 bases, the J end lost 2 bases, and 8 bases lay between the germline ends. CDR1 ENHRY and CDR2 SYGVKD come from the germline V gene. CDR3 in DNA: TGTGCCATCAGTGAGGACAGCCCCACAGATACGCAGTATTTT. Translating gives CAISEDSPTDTQYF.

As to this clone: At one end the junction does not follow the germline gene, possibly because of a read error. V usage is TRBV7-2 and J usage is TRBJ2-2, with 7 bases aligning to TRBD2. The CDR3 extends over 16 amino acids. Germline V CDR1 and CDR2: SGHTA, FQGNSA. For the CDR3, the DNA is TGTGCCAGCAGCATAGCGAGCGGGAAGAACACCGGGGAGCTGTTTTTT. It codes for CASSIASGKNTGELFF.

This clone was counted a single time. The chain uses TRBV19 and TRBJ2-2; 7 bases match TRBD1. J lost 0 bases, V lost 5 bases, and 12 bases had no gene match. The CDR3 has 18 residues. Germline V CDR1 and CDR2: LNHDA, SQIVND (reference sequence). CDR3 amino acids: CASSPSGQFFANTGELFF. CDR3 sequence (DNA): TGTGCCAGTAGTCCCTCGGGACAGTTCTTCGCGAACACCGGGGAGCTGTTTTTT. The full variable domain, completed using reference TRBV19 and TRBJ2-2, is DGGITQSPKYLFRKEGQNVTLSCEQNLNHDAMYWYRQDPGQGLRLIYYSQIVNDFQKGDIAEGYSVSREKKESFPLTVTSAQKNPTAFYLCASSPSGQFFANTGELFFGEGSRLTVL.

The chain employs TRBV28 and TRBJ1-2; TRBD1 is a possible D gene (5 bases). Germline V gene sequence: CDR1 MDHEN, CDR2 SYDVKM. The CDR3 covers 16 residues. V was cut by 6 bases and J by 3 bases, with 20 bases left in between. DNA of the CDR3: TGTGCCAGCAGCAGGGCCCCAAAACCCAATGACTATGGCTACACCTTC. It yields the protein CASSRAPKPNDYGYTF.

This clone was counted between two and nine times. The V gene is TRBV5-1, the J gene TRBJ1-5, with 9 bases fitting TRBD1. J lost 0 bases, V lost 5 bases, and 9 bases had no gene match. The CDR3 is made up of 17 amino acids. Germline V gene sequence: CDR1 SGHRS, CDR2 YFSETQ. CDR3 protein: CASRLGTGSYSNQPQHF. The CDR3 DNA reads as TGCGCCAGCAGACTAGGGACAGGGAGTTATAGCAATCAGCCCCAGCATTTT.

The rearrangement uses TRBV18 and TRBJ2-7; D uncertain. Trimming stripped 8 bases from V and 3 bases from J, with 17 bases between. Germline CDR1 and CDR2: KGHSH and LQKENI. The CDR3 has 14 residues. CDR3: CASEFVQASYEQYF. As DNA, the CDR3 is TGTGCCAGCGAATTTGTTCAAGCGAGCTACGAGCAGTACTTC. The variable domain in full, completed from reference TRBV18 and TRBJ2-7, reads NAGVMQNPRHLVRRRGQEARLRCSPMKGHSHVYWYRQLPEEGLKFMVYLQKENIIDESGMPKERFSAEFPKEGPSILRIQQVVRGDSAAYFCASEFVQASYEQYFGPGTRLTVT.

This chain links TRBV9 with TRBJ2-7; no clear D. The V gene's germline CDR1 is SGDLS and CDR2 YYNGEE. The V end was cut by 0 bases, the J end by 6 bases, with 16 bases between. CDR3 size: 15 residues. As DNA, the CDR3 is TGTGCCAGCAGCGTAGTACCCGATCTCTCGGGCGAGCAGTACTTC. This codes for CASSVVPDLSGEQYF.

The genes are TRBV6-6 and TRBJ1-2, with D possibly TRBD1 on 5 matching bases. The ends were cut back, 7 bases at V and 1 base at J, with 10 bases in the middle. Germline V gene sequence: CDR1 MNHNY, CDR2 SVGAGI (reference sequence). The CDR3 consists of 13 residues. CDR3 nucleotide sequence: TGTGCCAGCACCTCGGGACTTAACTATGGCTACACCTTC. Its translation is CASTSGLNYGYTF.

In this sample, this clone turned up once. CDR3 in amino acids: CASSFADRGNTIYF. Here the CDR3 DNA reads TGTGCCAGCAGCTTTGCGGACAGAGGAAACACCATATATTTT. The rearrangement links TRBV5-6 to TRBJ1-3, with TRBD1 as a possible D gene (6 bases). The CDR3 has 14 residues. In germline, CDR1 is SGHDT, CDR2 YYEEEE. V lost 2 bases, J lost 4 bases, and 10 bases lay in between.

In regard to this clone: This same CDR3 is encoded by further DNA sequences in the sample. This CDR3 reads CASSIGGGYGYTF. The DNA of the CDR3 is TGTGCCAGTAGTATCGGAGGAGGCTATGGCTACACCTTC. The V call is TRBV19, the J call TRBJ1-2, with unresolved D. Between the trimmed V and J ends, which lost 3 bases and 4 bases, there was a span of 9 bases. The CDR3 contains 13 residues. Germline V gene lookup returns CDR1 LNHDA and CDR2 SQIVND (reference sequence). The full variable domain, rest sourced from reference TRBV19 and TRBJ1-2, is DGGITQSPKYLFRKEGQNVTLSCEQNLNHDAMYWYRQDPGQGLRLIYYSQIVNDFQKGDIAEGYSVSREKKESFPLTVTSAQKNPTAFYLCASSIGGGYGYTFGSGTRLTVV.